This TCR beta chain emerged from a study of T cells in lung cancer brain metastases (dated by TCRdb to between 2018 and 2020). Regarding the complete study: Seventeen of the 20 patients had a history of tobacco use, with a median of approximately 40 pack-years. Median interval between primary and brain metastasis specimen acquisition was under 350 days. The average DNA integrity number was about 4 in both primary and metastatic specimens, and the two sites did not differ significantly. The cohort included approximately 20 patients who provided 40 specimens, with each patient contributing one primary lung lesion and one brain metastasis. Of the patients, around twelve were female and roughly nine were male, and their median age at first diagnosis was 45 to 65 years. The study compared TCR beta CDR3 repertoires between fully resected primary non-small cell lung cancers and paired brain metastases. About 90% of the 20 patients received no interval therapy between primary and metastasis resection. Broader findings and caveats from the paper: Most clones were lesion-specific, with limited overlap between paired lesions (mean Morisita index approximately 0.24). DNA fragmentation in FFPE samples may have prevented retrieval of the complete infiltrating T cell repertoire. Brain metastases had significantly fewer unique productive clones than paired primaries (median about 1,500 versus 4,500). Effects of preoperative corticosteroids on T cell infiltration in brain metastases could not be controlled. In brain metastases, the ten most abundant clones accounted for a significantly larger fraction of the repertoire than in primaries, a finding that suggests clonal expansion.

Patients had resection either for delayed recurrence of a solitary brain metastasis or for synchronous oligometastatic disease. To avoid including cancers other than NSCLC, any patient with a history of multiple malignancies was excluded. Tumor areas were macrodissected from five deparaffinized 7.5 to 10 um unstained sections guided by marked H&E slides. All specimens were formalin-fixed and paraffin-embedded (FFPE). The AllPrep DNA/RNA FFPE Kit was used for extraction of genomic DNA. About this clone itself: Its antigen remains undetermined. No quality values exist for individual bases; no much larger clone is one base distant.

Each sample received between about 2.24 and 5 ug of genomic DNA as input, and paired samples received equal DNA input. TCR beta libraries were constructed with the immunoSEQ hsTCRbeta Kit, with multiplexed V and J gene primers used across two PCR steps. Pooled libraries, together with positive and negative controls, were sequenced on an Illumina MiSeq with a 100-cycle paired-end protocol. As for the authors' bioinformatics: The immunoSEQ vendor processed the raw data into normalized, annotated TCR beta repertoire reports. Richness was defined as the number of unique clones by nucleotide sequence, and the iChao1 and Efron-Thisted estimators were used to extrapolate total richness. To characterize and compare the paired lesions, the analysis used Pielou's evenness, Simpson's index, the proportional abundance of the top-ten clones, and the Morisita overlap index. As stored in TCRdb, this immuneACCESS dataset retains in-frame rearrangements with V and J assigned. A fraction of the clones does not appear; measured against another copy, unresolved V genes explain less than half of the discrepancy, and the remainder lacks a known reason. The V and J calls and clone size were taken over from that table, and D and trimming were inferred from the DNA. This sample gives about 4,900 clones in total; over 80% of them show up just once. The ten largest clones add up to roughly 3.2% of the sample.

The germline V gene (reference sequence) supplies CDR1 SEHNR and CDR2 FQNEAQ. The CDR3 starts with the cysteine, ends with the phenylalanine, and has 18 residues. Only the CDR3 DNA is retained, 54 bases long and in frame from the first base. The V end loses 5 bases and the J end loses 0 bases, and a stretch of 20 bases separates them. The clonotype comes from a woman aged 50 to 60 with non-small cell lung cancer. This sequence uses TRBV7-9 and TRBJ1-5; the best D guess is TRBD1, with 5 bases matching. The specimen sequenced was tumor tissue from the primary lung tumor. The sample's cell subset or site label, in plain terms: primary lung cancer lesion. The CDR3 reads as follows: CASSPGGSGGNSNQPQHF. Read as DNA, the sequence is TGTGCCAGCAGCCCGGGGGGTTCAGGAGGGAATAGCAATCAGCCCCAGCATTTT.